Listed below are T cell receptor beta chains from one sample, sequenced in a study of T-cell memory formation after mild COVID-19. TCRdb analysed the 5' RACE reads with MiXCR anew, one entry per CDR3 protein. The sample contains over 250,000 distinct CDR3 sequences, approximately 15% of which appear only once. Sequencing was done on a sample of PBMCs or a T cell subset sorted from them (not recorded which). These receptors originate from a man younger than 35 who had mild COVID-19 (a few samples of this study predate the infection). Cell type and time point are not known. The CDR3 runs from the conserved cysteine through the conserved F or W. The D gene is left open where the match is weak. Only some rows state a clone size, as once, few, many or a class for expanded clones.

v_call	d_call	j_call	clone_size	cdr3_length	cdr3_aa	cdr3_nt
TRBV7-7	TRBD2	TRBJ2-5	.	15	CASSFGTGGLETQYF	TGTGCTAGCAGCTTTGGAACGGGGGGGCTCGAGACCCAGTACTTC
TRBV7-6	TRBD1	TRBJ2-5	few	14	CASTWGQLQETQYF	TGTGCCAGCACCTGGGGACAGCTACAAGAGACCCAGTACTTC
TRBV9	TRBD1	TRBJ1-6	.	16	CASSVGGTGVDSPLHF	TGTGCCAGCAGCGTAGGGGGGACAGGGGTGGATTCACCCCTCCACTTT
TRBV11-2	.	TRBJ2-2	few	13	CASSRQAGRELFF	TGTGCCAGCAGCCGACAGGCTGGCAGGGAGCTGTTTTTT
TRBV12-3/TRBV12-4	.	TRBJ1-5	many	13	CASSLDINQPQHF	TGTGCCAGCAGTTTAGACATCAATCAGCCCCAGCATTTT
TRBV7-2	.	TRBJ1-1	few	15	CASSLAGPLNTEAFF	TGTGCCAGCAGCTTAGCGGGTCCGCTAAACACTGAAGCTTTCTTT
TRBV5-1	.	TRBJ2-7	.	15	CASSLASGSSYEQYF	TGCGCCAGCAGCTTGGCCTCAGGGAGCTCCTACGAGCAGTACTTC
TRBV7-3	TRBD2	TRBJ2-1	few	15	CASSLVTSGFNEQFF	TGTGCCAGCAGCCTCGTCACTAGCGGGTTCAATGAGCAGTTCTTC
TRBV9	.	TRBJ1-1	few	14	CASSIQPGDTEAFF	TGTGCCAGCAGCATCCAGCCTGGTGACACTGAAGCTTTCTTT
TRBV5-6	.	TRBJ1-3	.	15	CASSLEGDSGNTIYF	TGTGCCAGCAGCTTGGAAGGGGACTCTGGAAACACCATATATTTT
TRBV7-9	.	TRBJ1-4	few	12	CASGQWKEKLFF	TGTGCCAGCGGACAGTGGAAAGAAAAACTGTTTTTT
TRBV6-1	TRBD1	TRBJ1-3	.	14	CASSARDSQNTIYF	TGTGCCAGCAGTGCTCGGGACAGCCAAAACACCATATATTTT
TRBV7-2	TRBD1	TRBJ2-3	many	13	CASSLDRADTQYF	TGTGCCAGCAGCTTGGACAGGGCAGATACGCAGTATTTT
TRBV5-8	.	TRBJ1-3	.	13	CASAEFRGNTIYF	TGTGCCAGCGCAGAGTTCCGAGGAAACACCATATATTTT
TRBV10-3	TRBD1	TRBJ2-2	few	14	CAISPDRGPGELFF	TGTGCCATCAGCCCCGACAGGGGTCCCGGGGAGCTGTTTTTT
TRBV7-9	TRBD1	TRBJ1-1	.	15	CASSTPTGDNTEAFF	TGTGCCAGCAGTACCCCTACAGGGGACAACACTGAAGCTTTCTTT
TRBV12-3/TRBV12-4	.	TRBJ2-7	few	15	CASSLSLGGFTGILF	TGTGCCAGCAGTTTATCCCTCGGCGGGTTTACGGGAATCCTCTTC
TRBV6-5	TRBD1	TRBJ2-3	.	14	CASRRTGPTDTQYF	TGTGCCAGCAGACGGACAGGGCCCACAGATACGCAGTATTTT
TRBV10-3	.	TRBJ2-3	.	15	CAISEPDLPADTQYF	TGTGCCATCAGTGAGCCGGACCTCCCAGCAGATACGCAGTATTTT
TRBV29-1	.	TRBJ1-2	.	14	CSVEEGRGDYGYTF	TGCAGCGTTGAAGAGGGACGGGGCGACTATGGCTACACCTTC
TRBV11-2	.	TRBJ1-2	.	15	CASSLGRVANYGYTF	TGTGCCAGCAGCTTAGGTCGGGTTGCTAACTATGGCTACACCTTC
TRBV6-2/TRBV6-3	.	TRBJ2-7	few	14	CASTSTGRPYEQYF	TGTGCCAGCACCTCGACAGGACGACCCTACGAGCAGTACTTC
TRBV4-1	.	TRBJ2-2	few	15	CASSQEEGTTGELFF	TGCGCCAGCAGCCAAGAAGAGGGCACAACCGGGGAGCTGTTTTTT